These 24 T cell receptor beta chains originate from one sample sequenced in a study of blood T cell repertoires in COVID-19 (dated by TCRdb to 2018 to 2021). Library prep was done by the immunoSEQ multiplex PCR assay. In its TCRdb copy, this immuneACCESS table keeps in-frame sequences only and misses some clones. Where compared with another copy, unresolved V genes explain less than half of these, and the others have no known cause. The sample data list a few hundred thousand clones, and about 90% of these were observed just once. Around 1.9% of the sample goes to the ten largest clones. Sequencing was carried out using peripheral blood. The source of these receptors is a woman aged 55-69 years with COVID-19, enrolled during active disease.

V is TRBV24-1 and J is TRBJ2-5; D may be TRBD1 (5 bases). V was trimmed by 5 bases and J by 3 bases, leaving 9 bases between them. The CDR3 is made up of 13 amino acids. Germline lookup yields CDR1 KGHDR and CDR2 SFDVKD. CDR3 amino acids: CATSGQWEETQYF. The CDR3 nucleotides read TGTGCCACCAGTGGACAGTGGGAAGAGACCCAGTACTTC.

CDR3 coding DNA: TGTGCCAGCTCTTCCGGGACTACACCCTACGAGCAGTACTTC. It codes for CASSSGTTPYEQYF. The chain couples TRBV9 to TRBJ2-7; 7 bases are a match to TRBD2. CDR1 is SGDLS, CDR2 YYNGEE, per germline. The V and J ends lost 7 bases and 2 bases, in that order; junction bases with no gene match: 9. The CDR3 has 14 residues.

V is TRBV5-4 and J is TRBJ2-7, with TRBD1 identical over 7 bases. V was clipped by 4 bases and J by 0 bases; unmatched bases: 7. The CDR3 loop spans 15 amino acids. Germline V gene data show CDR1 as SGHNT and CDR2 as YYREEE (reference sequence). CDR3 sequence reads: CASSPQTGFSYEQYF. As DNA, the CDR3 is TGTGCCAGCAGCCCACAGACAGGGTTCTCCTACGAGCAGTACTTC.

This chain uses TRBV18 with TRBJ2-7, with TRBD1 matching over 8 bases. The CDR3 runs 14 residues. The junction had 6 bases not matched to a gene; V was cut back by 1 base and J by 7 bases. CDR1 is KGHSH, CDR2 LQKENI, per germline. Here the CDR3 reads CASSPRQGPWEQYF. CDR3 nucleotides: TGTGCCAGCTCACCACGACAGGGGCCTTGGGAGCAGTACTTC. Full variable domain (outside the CDR3, taken from reference TRBV18 and TRBJ2-7): NAGVMQNPRHLVRRRGQEARLRCSPMKGHSHVYWYRQLPEEGLKFMVYLQKENIIDESGMPKERFSAEFPKEGPSILRIQQVVRGDSAAYFCASSPRQGPWEQYFGPGTRLTVT.

Concerning this clone itself: Relative to the germline gene, one junction end is altered; a read error may explain this. The V call is TRBV15, the J call TRBJ1-2; 8 bases fit TRBD1. CDR3 size: 13 residues. The V gene's germline CDR1 is LNHNV and CDR2 YYDKDF (reference sequence). The CDR3 region is CATSGEDRDGYTF. Here the CDR3 DNA reads TGTGCCACCAGCGGAGAGGACAGGGACGGCTACACCTTC.

Only one count was recorded for this clone. The chain has TRBV21-1 and TRBJ1-5; the table's D call of TRBD1 was not tested on the DNA. TRBV21-1 is a pseudogene. The CDR3 runs to 19 residues. The CDR3 region is CASSLPGQGEVVSNQPQHF. Written as DNA, the CDR3 is TGTGCCAGCAGCCTCCCGGGACAGGGGGAGGTTGTCAGCAATCAGCCCCAGCATTTT.

This clone showed up just a few times. Other nucleotide sequences from this sample produce the same CDR3. The chain couples TRBV18 to TRBJ2-7; unclear D gene. Deletions cut 3 bases from V and 0 bases from J, with 12 bases between. The CDR3 is 15 residues long. Germline CDR1 and CDR2: KGHSH and LQKENI. The CDR3 nucleotides read TGTGCCAGCTCACCTTCGGCAGGTAGCTCCTACGAGCAGTACTTC. It is translated as CASSPSAGSSYEQYF.

This clone has just one count. The chain is built from TRBV6-5 and TRBJ2-7; 9 bases align to TRBD1. After removal of 5 bases from V and 1 base from J, the junction contained 3 bases not matched to a gene. The V gene's germline CDR1 is MNHEY and CDR2 SVGAGI. The CDR3 covers 14 residues. The CDR3 is CASSPGTGSYEQYF. In nucleotides, the CDR3 is TGTGCCAGCAGTCCTGGGACAGGGTCCTACGAGCAGTACTTC.

The chain joins TRBV27 to TRBJ2-3; TRBD1 aligns across 9 bases. In germline, CDR1 is MNHEY, CDR2 SMNVEV (reference sequence). Trimming took 5 bases from V and 3 from J; bases not matched to a gene: 9. The CDR3 spans 16 residues. The CDR3 bases are TGTGCCAGCAGTGCCTCGTGGGACAGGGTAACAGATACGCAGTATTTT. It is translated as CASSASWDRVTDTQYF.

This chain links TRBV30 with TRBJ1-6; 9 nucleotides match TRBD1. CDR1 and CDR2 from the germline V gene are GTSNPN and SVGIG (reference sequence). This CDR3 comprises 16 residues. After removal of 3 bases from V and 7 bases from J, the junction contained 10 bases not matched to a gene. In DNA form, the CDR3 reads TGTGCCTGGAGCGCCGCGCTCGGACAGGGGAATTCACCCCTCCACTTT. Its protein is CAWSAALGQGNSPLHF.

The chain combines TRBV7-3 with TRBJ2-3; 9 bases align to TRBD2. CDR1 is SGHTA, CDR2 FQGTGA, per germline. V lost 5 bases, J lost 4 bases, and 10 bases stayed unmatched. The CDR3 sequence is 16 residues long. CDR3 protein: CASSPARRGGADTQYF. The CDR3 bases are TGTGCCAGCAGCCCCGCCAGGCGGGGGGGCGCAGATACGCAGTATTTT.

This chain joins TRBV7-2 and TRBJ2-5; the D gene is possibly TRBD1 (5 bases). Germline CDR1 and CDR2: SGHTA and FQGNSA. The CDR3 runs to 17 residues. The V and J ends lost 3 bases and 1 base respectively, with 18 bases between them. The CDR3 loop reads CASSFRRTNLTQETQYF. The CDR3 DNA follows: TGTGCCAGCAGCTTCCGACGGACAAACCTCACCCAAGAGACCCAGTACTTC.

This rearrangement joins TRBV6-4 to TRBJ1-1; D may be TRBD1 (5 bases). The CDR3 consists of 17 residues. Germline V lookup: CDR1 MRHNA, CDR2 SNTAGT. V gave up 0 bases and J gave up 5 bases, with 19 bases separating them. The CDR3 DNA follows: TGTGCCAGCAGTGACTCCCCTGGACACCCTGTGGGGACTGAAGCTTTCTTT. Translating gives CASSDSPGHPVGTEAFF.

The chain combines TRBV5-1 with TRBJ2-7, with 7 bases identical to TRBD1. This CDR3 is 17 amino acids long. The germline V gene has CDR1 SGHRS and CDR2 YFSETQ. Germline trimming cut 0 bases from V and 7 bases from J; bases unmatched to any gene: 16. The CDR3 spells CASSLDGRGYTLMEQYF. The CDR3 nucleotides are TGCGCCAGCAGCTTGGACGGCAGGGGGTATACATTAATGGAGCAGTACTTC.

The count of this clone is one. This chain connects TRBV7-6 to TRBJ1-3; 7 positions match TRBD1. CDR1 SGHVS and CDR2 FNYEAQ come from the germline V gene. The CDR3 loop spans 17 amino acids. Trimming cost V 4 bases and J 2 bases; bases outside gene matches: 11. The CDR3 reads CASSSRQGWSPGNTIYF. CDR3 coding DNA: TGTGCCAGCAGCTCTAGACAGGGTTGGTCTCCTGGAAACACCATATATTTT. Combining the CDR3 with reference TRBV7-6 and TRBJ1-3 gives the whole variable domain GAGVSQSPRYKVTKRGQDVALRCDPISGHVSLYWYRQALGQGPEFLTYFNYEAQQDKSGLPNDRFSAERPEGSISTLTIQRTEQRDSAMYRCASSSRQGWSPGNTIYFGEGSWLTVV.

The rearrangement joins TRBV10-2 to TRBJ1-2; 7 nucleotides align to TRBD1. Trimming removed 5 bases from V and 9 bases from J; junction bases left unmatched: 12. CDR3 length: 14 residues. The germline V gene has CDR1 WSHSY and CDR2 SAAADI. The chain's CDR3 is CASSSDGRGGSYTF. For the CDR3, the DNA is TGCGCCAGCAGTTCTGACGGTAGAGGGGGCAGCTACACCTTC.

The CDR3 loop is CASSGRASNEKLFF. For the CDR3, the DNA is TGTGCCAGCAGCGGCAGGGCATCGAATGAAAAACTGTTTTTT. V usage is TRBV9 and J usage is TRBJ1-4; perhaps TRBD1 as D (5 bases). V was clipped by 3 bases and J by 5 bases, with 11 bases between them. Germline V gene sequence: CDR1 SGDLS, CDR2 YYNGEE. The CDR3 is made up of 14 amino acids.

This rearrangement joins TRBV6-6 to TRBJ1-2; unclear D gene. There are 13 residues in the CDR3. Trimming left V 6 bases short and J 4 bases short, with 12 bases between. The V gene's germline CDR1 is MNHNY and CDR2 SVGAGI (reference sequence). CDR3 sequence (DNA): TGTGCCAGCAGACCAGGAGGGAGCTATGGCTACACCTTC. It encodes CASRPGGSYGYTF.

V and J are TRBV19 and TRBJ1-5; 12 bases map to TRBD1. V shed 9 bases, J shed 14 bases, and the junction held 14 bases outside the gene matches. The CDR3 consists of 14 residues. Germline assignment: CDR1 LNHDA and CDR2 SQIVND (reference sequence). The DNA for the CDR3 is TGTGCCAGCACTACCGGGACAGGGGGCTACCTAGAGCATTTT. Amino acid sequence: CASTTGTGGYLEHF.

The rearrangement joins TRBV6-4 to TRBJ2-3, with 9 bases lining up with TRBD1. Germline values: CDR1 MRHNA, CDR2 SNTAGT. The CDR3 has 15 residues. Trimming took 5 bases from V and 6 from J; bases not matched to a gene: 9. DNA for the CDR3: TGTGCCAGCAGTCCCAAGGGACAGGGTTCGGATACGCAGTATTTT. This encodes CASSPKGQGSDTQYF.

This clone has only one observation. This chain joins TRBV7-3 and TRBJ2-1, with 15 bases identical to TRBD2. V shed 4 bases, J shed 9 bases, and the junction held 4 bases outside the gene matches. This CDR3 contains 15 residues. Germline values: CDR1 SGHTA, CDR2 FQGTGA. CDR3 bases: TGTGCCAGCAGCTCGGGGACTAGCGGGGGGATTGAGCAGTTCTTC. Translation: CASSSGTSGGIEQFF.

Turning to this clone: Other nucleotide sequences in the sample specify the same CDR3. The rearrangement links TRBV4-3 to TRBJ2-7, with D possibly matching TRBD1 (5 bases). The length of the CDR3 is 14 residues. Between the trimmed V and J ends, which lost 1 base and 3 bases, there was a span of 10 bases. In germline, CDR1 is LGHNA, CDR2 YSLEER. The CDR3 sequence: CASSQVTGNYEQYF. The CDR3 nucleotides read TGCGCCAGCAGCCAAGTTACAGGAAACTACGAGCAGTACTTC.

The DNA for the CDR3 is TGTGCCAGCAGTGAGCCGGGACAGGGGGTCGGCTACACCTTC. Residues: CASSEPGQGVGYTF. V and J are TRBV25-1 and TRBJ1-2, with 11 bases fitting TRBD1. The CDR3 is made up of 14 amino acids. Germline CDR1 reads MGHDK; CDR2 reads SYGVNS. Losses at the gene ends were 3 bases for V and 8 bases for J; bases not matched to a gene: 5.

The chain employs TRBV5-1 and TRBJ1-6; no clear D. The CDR3 spans 16 residues. V was cut by 5 bases and J by 7 bases, with 19 bases left in between. The germline CDR1 and CDR2 sequences are SGHRS and YFSETQ. CDR3: CASRDLLTRLNSPLHF. The CDR3 DNA is TGCGCCAGCAGGGATCTTCTGACACGCCTGAATTCACCCCTCCACTTT.